Listed here are 25 T cell receptor beta chains from one sample, sequenced in a study of CXCR3-negative and CXCR3-positive naive CD8 T cells. General observations from the study: CXCR3-positive naive cells had more hydrophobic TRB CDR3s than CXCR3-negative naive cells.

UMI-labeled 5' RACE TRB cDNA libraries were prepared from the cells. TCRdb reprocessed the 5' RACE reads, with one entry per CDR3 protein and no DNA. This sample's clone table lists 130,000 to 150,000 distinct CDR3 sequences. The antigens these receptors bind are not known. Sequenced material: naive CXCR3+ CD8+ T cells from blood. The subset was: CD45RO-CCR7+CD27+CD95- naive CD8+ T cells expressing CXCR3 (TNR3+). Receptors were obtained from a human donor in good health. Some clones in this sample may be carry-over from other donors' samples.

The rearrangement joins TRBV11-2 to TRBJ2-3; TCRdb indicates TRBD2, and absent DNA this call remains unverified. Germline loops: CDR1 SGHAT, CDR2 FQNNGV. The CDR3 length is 17 residues. The CDR3 reads CASSLAVLREGRDTQYF.

The chain has TRBV7-9 and TRBJ2-3; no DNA is available, so the TRBD2 call from TCRdb remains unchecked. Germline loops: CDR1 SEHNR, CDR2 FQNEAQ (reference sequence). The CDR3 is 13 amino acids. This CDR3 reads CASRGGPADTQYF.

The chain employs TRBV6-5 and TRBJ2-7; TCRdb returns TRBD2, unconfirmable since there is no DNA. Germline CDR1 and CDR2: MNHEY and SVGAGI. This CDR3 region has 16 residues. The CDR3 here is CASSYRLAGGGYEQYF.

The V and J genes are TRBV29-1 and TRBJ1-3. In germline, CDR1 is SQVTM, CDR2 ANQGSEA. The CDR3 consists of 11 residues. This CDR3 reads CSVGGGNTIYF.

The V gene is TRBV12-5, the J gene TRBJ2-1; TCRdb's assignment of TRBD2 cannot be checked, as there is no DNA. The length of the CDR3 is 15 residues. Germline CDR1 and CDR2: LGHNT and FRNRAP. The CDR3 here is CASGPGLESYNEQFF.

This chain links TRBV12-3 or TRBV12-4 with TRBJ1-1; TCRdb indicates TRBD1, and absent DNA this call remains unverified. This CDR3 has 14 residues. The CDR3 here is CASSMGQGNTEAFF.

The rearrangement joins TRBV28 to TRBJ1-2. The germline V gene encodes CDR1 MDHEN and CDR2 SYDVKM. CDR3 size: 14 residues. The chain's CDR3 is CASSSWGDGYGYTF.

V gene TRBV5-1 combines with J gene TRBJ1-1. The CDR3 has 17 amino acids. Germline assignment: CDR1 SGHRS and CDR2 YFSETQ. The CDR3 region is CASSLEPLQGSNTEAFF.

This chain joins TRBV4-3 and TRBJ1-5. Germline lookup yields CDR1 LGHNA and CDR2 YSLEER. This CDR3 has 15 amino acids. The CDR3 sequence is CASSQDRAINQPQHF.

Here the CDR3 reads CASSYSTGPQETQYF. J is TRBJ2-5 and V is TRBV6-5; TCRdb names TRBD1, which stays unverified in the absence of DNA. CDR1 MNHEY and CDR2 SVGAGI come from the germline V gene. There are 15 residues in the CDR3.

The chain uses TRBV10-3 and TRBJ2-3. Germline V gene sequence: CDR1 ENHRY, CDR2 SYGVKD. The CDR3 totals 14 residues. The CDR3 loop reads CAISVEGPTDTQYF.

The chain has TRBV11-3 and TRBJ2-3; as DNA is missing, the TRBD1 call by TCRdb cannot be tested. CDR3 size: 14 residues. Per germline, CDR1 SGHNT and CDR2 YENEEA. The CDR3 sequence: CATGGGIRADTQYF. The entire variable domain, with the rest obtained from reference TRBV11-3 and TRBJ2-3, is as follows: EAGVVQSPRYKIIEKKQPVAFWCNPISGHNTLYWYLQNLGQGPELLIRYENEEAVDDSQLPKDRFSAERLKGVDSTLKIQPAELGDSAVYLCATGGGIRADTQYFGPGTRLTVL.

The gene calls are TRBV7-2 and TRBJ2-3; TCRdb indicates TRBD2, and absent DNA this call remains unverified. The CDR3 has 16 residues. Per the germline V gene, CDR1 is SGHTA and CDR2 is FQGNSA. CDR3 amino acids: CASSLPGGGTEDTQYF.

This CDR3 is CASSDRAPAYEQYF. This chain connects TRBV10-1 to TRBJ2-7; with no DNA, the TCRdb D assignment of TRBD2 cannot be verified. This CDR3 is built from 14 residues. The germline CDR1 and CDR2 sequences are WNHNN and SYGVQD (reference sequence).

This sequence joins TRBV2 and TRBJ1-5. This CDR3 is built from 15 residues. CDR1 is SNHLY, CDR2 FYNNEI, per germline. CDR3 sequence: CASSDLALENQPQHF.

The rearrangement joins TRBV5-1 to TRBJ2-7. CDR1 and CDR2 from the germline V gene are SGHRS and YFSETQ. This CDR3 has 12 residues. The CDR3 spells CASRSDGYEQYF.

This chain joins TRBV11-2 and TRBJ2-2. The CDR3 totals 15 residues. Germline V gene sequence: CDR1 SGHAT, CDR2 FQNNGV. The chain's CDR3 is CASSLGTSNTGELFF.

The gene calls are TRBV6-2 or TRBV6-3 and TRBJ2-7; TCRdb's D call of TRBD1 is untestable without DNA. Germline-derived CDR1 and CDR2 are MNHEY and SVGEGT. The CDR3 is made up of 14 amino acids. CDR3 in amino acids: CASSQGISAHEQYF.

The chain joins TRBV7-9 to TRBJ2-7; TCRdb lists TRBD1, though no DNA is available to test this call. This CDR3 is built from 16 residues. Germline assignment: CDR1 SEHNR and CDR2 FQNEAQ (reference sequence). CDR3 sequence: CASSLALEGATYEQYF. Supplemented by reference TRBV7-9 and TRBJ2-7, the full variable domain reads DTGVSQNPRHKITKRGQNVTFRCDPISEHNRLYWYRQTLGQGPEFLTYFQNEAQLEKSRLLSDRFSAERPKGSFSTLEIQRTEQGDSAMYLCASSLALEGATYEQYFGPGTRLTVT.

This chain uses TRBV5-1 with TRBJ2-5; TCRdb returns TRBD2, unconfirmable since there is no DNA. CDR3 length: 12 amino acids. Looked up from germline, CDR1 is SGHRS and CDR2 is YFSETQ. The CDR3 sequence is CASSPSGETQYF.

The rearrangement joins TRBV7-2 to TRBJ2-1; the D call from TCRdb, TRBD1, cannot be confirmed without DNA. CDR3 length equals 15 residues. Germline V gene lookup returns CDR1 SGHTA and CDR2 FQGNSA. This CDR3 reads CASSSTVTGADEQFF.

The rearrangement uses TRBV7-9 and TRBJ2-7. The germline CDR1 and CDR2 sequences are SEHNR and FQNEAQ (reference sequence). The CDR3 has 13 residues. CDR3 amino acids: CASSLTVTHEQYF.

The chain recombines TRBV30 with TRBJ2-5; no DNA is available, so the TRBD1 call from TCRdb remains unchecked. This CDR3 is 17 amino acids long. Per the germline V gene, CDR1 is GTSNPN and CDR2 is SVGIG (reference sequence). The CDR3 sequence is CAWGGVGTGGSQETQYF. Complete variable domain (other parts from reference TRBV30 and TRBJ2-5): SQTIHQWPATLVQPVGSPLSLECTVEGTSNPNLYWYRQAAGRGLQLLFYSVGIGQISSEVPQNLSASRPQDRQFILSSKKLLLSDSGFYLCAWGGVGTGGSQETQYFGPGTRLLVL.

This sequence joins TRBV29-1 and TRBJ2-5; TCRdb proposes TRBD1, but this gene call is untestable without DNA. The CDR3 extends over 15 amino acids. Germline V gene sequence: CDR1 SQVTM, CDR2 ANQGSEA. This chain's CDR3 is CSVDPILTEQETQYF.

The chain employs TRBV7-8 and TRBJ2-3. In germline, CDR1 is SGHVS, CDR2 FQNEAQ. The CDR3 totals 15 residues. The CDR3 here is CASSLVGTSTDTQYF. Variable domain in full (rest from reference TRBV7-8 and TRBJ2-3): GAGVSQSPRYKVAKRGQDVALRCDPISGHVSLFWYQQALGQGPEFLTYFQNEAQLDKSGLPSDRFFAERPEGSVSTLKIQRTQQEDSAVYLCASSLVGTSTDTQYFGPGTRLTVL.